This paragraph covers one TCR beta chain sequence. What it recognizes is unknown. This sample is part of a study of shared clonotypes between healthy human individuals. As for the study in general: There were three CD4 naive, three CD4 memory, two CD8 naive and one CD8 memory plates per donor.

Sequencing was performed with immunoSEQ multiplex PCR; in TCRdb, only in-frame clones are kept and a portion is missing. This sample has 950,000 to 1,100,000 clones; approximately 70% occur once, and the top ten carry about 1.5%. Trimming pared 5 bases from V and 5 bases from J, leaving 7 bases between. Germline loops: CDR1 SNHLY, CDR2 FYNNEI. This CDR3 has 11 amino acids. From CD4+ cells came CD45RA+ naive and CD45RA-negative memory subsets. Study outcomes and limitations: Around 5% was the fraction of naive CD4 clonotypes found shared across a few donors.

The sequenced material came from memory CD4+ T cells sorted from blood. Sample subset: CD45RA-negative fraction. The chain joins TRBV2 to TRBJ2-7; D not resolved. This sequence was found in a man aged 18 to 30 in good health. As DNA, the CDR3 is TGTGCCAGCAGTCCCCGGGACGAGCAGTACTTC. This gives the protein CASSPRDEQYF.